Given below is one T cell receptor beta chain in context. The antigen is unknown. The data stem from a study of early T cells in non-severe SARS-CoV-2 infection. Background on the study: Sequenced material consisted of bulk RNA (from unsorted whole blood), and chains were unpaired. Findings of the study overall: Anti-spike CD8 specificities were favored by VDJdb matching, whose results missed private and CD4 specificities.

Unique molecular identifiers were affixed to single, distinct cDNA molecules. TCRdb reprocessed the 5' RACE reads with MiXCR, giving one entry per CDR3 protein. The data show 50,000 to 65,000 distinct CDR3 sequences, with roughly 18% seen just once and over 8% held by the top ten. CDR1 and CDR2 (germline): LGHNA, YSLEER. CDR3 length equals 16 residues. V lost 0 bases, J lost 8 bases, and 14 bases lay in between. Specimen: whole blood, collected at baseline. This clonotype was obtained from an adult who was a healthcare worker with PCR-confirmed SARS-CoV-2 infection or an uninfected control (not recorded which). The chain employs TRBV4-3 and TRBJ1-6; D may be TRBD1 (5 bases). Here the CDR3 reads CASSQDFRDGYSPLHF. The CDR3 region has the DNA TGCGCCAGCAGCCAAGATTTTAGGGACGGATATTCACCCCTCCACTTT.